This T cell receptor (beta chain) was sequenced for a study of T cell responses to AZD1222 COVID-19 vaccine. Study results and limitations: Donors skewed white British and female; clonal diversity was possibly underestimated. The breadth and depth of Spike-specific TCRs increased once two AZD1222 doses had been given. Nearly half of unique spike-specific TCRs reportedly avoided B.1.351 and B.1.1.7 mutated regions.

Using immunoSEQ multiplex PCR, the repertoire was profiled, and TCRdb retains in-frame clones only, with some absent. The sample consists of roughly 72,000 clones, about 85% of them appearing once. Comments on this clone: Its antigen remains unknown.

This sequence originates from an adult in good health. The input for sequencing was peripheral blood, taken on day 0 of AZD1222 vaccination.

In DNA form, the CDR3 reads TGCGCCAGCAGCTTACAGGACAGGGTGTACAATGAGCAGTTCTTC. Protein product: CASSLQDRVYNEQFF. The chain has TRBV5-1 and TRBJ2-1, with TRBD1 matching 8 bases. The CDR3 runs 15 residues. J lost 4 bases, V lost 2 bases, and 5 bases had no gene match. Germline CDR1 is SGHRS and CDR2 is YFSETQ.